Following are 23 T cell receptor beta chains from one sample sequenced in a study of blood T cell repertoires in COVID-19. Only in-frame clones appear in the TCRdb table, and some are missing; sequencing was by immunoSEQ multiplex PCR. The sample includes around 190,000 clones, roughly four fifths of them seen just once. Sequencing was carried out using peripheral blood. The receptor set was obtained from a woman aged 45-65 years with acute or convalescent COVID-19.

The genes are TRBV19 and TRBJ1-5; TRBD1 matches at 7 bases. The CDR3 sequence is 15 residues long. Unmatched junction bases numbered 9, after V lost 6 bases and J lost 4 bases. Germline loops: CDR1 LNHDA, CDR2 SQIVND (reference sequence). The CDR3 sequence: CASSLGSTGNQPQHF. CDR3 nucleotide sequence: TGTGCCAGTAGCCTGGGGTCGACAGGGAATCAGCCCCAGCATTTT. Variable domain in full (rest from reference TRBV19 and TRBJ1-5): DGGITQSPKYLFRKEGQNVTLSCEQNLNHDAMYWYRQDPGQGLRLIYYSQIVNDFQKGDIAEGYSVSREKKESFPLTVTSAQKNPTAFYLCASSLGSTGNQPQHFGDGTRLSIL.

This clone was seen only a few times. The CDR3 loop is CASHNVLAGGSQPQHF. Written as DNA, the CDR3 is TGTGCCAGCCACAATGTGCTCGCAGGGGGAAGCCAGCCCCAGCATTTT. The genes are TRBV28 and TRBJ1-5; 7 nucleotides line up with TRBD1. Trimming at V came to 8 bases and at J to 7 bases, leaving 17 bases not matched to a gene. Germline-derived CDR1 and CDR2 are MDHEN and SYDVKM. The CDR3 runs to 16 residues.

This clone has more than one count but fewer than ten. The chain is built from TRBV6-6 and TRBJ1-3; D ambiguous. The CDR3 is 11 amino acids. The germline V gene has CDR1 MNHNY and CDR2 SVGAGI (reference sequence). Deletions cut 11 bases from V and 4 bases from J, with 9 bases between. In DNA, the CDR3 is TGTGCCTCGAAAGCAGGAAACACCATATATTTT. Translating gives CASKAGNTIYF.

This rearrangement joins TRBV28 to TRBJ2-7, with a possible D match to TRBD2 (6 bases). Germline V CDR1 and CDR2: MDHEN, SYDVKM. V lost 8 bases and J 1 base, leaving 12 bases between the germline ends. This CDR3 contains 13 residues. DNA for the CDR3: TGTGCCAGCGTTTCGGGAGCATCCTACGAGCAGTACTTC. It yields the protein CASVSGASYEQYF.

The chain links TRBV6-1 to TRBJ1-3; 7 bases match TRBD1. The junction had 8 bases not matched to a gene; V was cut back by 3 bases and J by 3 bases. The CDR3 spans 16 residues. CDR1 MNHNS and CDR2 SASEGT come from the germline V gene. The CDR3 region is CASSDLEGAGGNTIYF. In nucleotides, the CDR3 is TGTGCCAGCAGTGATTTGGAGGGGGCAGGTGGAAACACCATATATTTT.

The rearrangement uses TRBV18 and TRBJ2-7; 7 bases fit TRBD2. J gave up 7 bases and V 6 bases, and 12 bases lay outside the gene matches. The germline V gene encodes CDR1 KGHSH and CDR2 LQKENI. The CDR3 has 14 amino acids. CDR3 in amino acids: CASSRLAPRVEQYF. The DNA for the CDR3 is TGTGCCAGCTCGCGACTAGCCCCCCGGGTTGAGCAGTACTTC. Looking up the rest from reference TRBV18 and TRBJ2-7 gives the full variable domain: NAGVMQNPRHLVRRRGQEARLRCSPMKGHSHVYWYRQLPEEGLKFMVYLQKENIIDESGMPKERFSAEFPKEGPSILRIQQVVRGDSAAYFCASSRLAPRVEQYFGPGTRLTVT.

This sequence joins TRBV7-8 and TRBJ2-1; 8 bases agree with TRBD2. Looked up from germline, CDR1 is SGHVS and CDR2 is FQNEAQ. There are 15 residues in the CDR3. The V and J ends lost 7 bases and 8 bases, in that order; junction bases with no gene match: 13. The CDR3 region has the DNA TGTGCCAGCACGGCCGTAGGACTAGCAAACTATGAGCAGTTCTTC. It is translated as CASTAVGLANYEQFF.

The CDR3 loop reads CASSAVVEAFF. CDR3 sequence (DNA): TGTGCCAGCAGTGCGGTGGTCGAAGCTTTCTTT. The gene calls are TRBV2 and TRBJ1-1, with D unclear. CDR1 is SNHLY and CDR2 is FYNNEI in the germline V gene. V gave up 4 bases and J gave up 8 bases, with 8 bases separating them. The CDR3 covers 11 residues.

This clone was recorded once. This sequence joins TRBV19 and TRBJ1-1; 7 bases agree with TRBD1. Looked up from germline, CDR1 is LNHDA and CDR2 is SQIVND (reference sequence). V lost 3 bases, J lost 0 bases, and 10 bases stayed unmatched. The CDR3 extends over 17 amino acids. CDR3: CASSIPGQTFMNTEAFF. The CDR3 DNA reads TGTGCCAGTAGTATCCCGGGACAGACATTTATGAACACTGAAGCTTTCTTT.

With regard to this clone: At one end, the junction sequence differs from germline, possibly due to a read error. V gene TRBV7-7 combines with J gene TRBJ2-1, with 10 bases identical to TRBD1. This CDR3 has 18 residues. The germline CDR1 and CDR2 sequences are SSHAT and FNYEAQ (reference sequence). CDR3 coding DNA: TGTGCTAGCAGCTTAAAGCCGGGACAGGGGAGCTCCTACAATGAGCAGTTCTTC. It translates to CASSLKPGQGSSYNEQFF.

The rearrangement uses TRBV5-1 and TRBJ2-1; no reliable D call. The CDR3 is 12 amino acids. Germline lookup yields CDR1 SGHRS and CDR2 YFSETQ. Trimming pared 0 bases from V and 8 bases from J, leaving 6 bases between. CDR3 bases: TGCGCCAGCAGCTTGGACATCTATGAGCAGTTCTTC. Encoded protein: CASSLDIYEQFF. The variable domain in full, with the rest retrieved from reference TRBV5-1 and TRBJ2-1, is KAGVTQTPRYLIKTRGQQVTLSCSPISGHRSVSWYQQTPGQGLQFLFEYFSETQRNKGNFPGRFSGRQFSNSRSEMNVSTLELGDSALYLCASSLDIYEQFFGPGTRLTVL.

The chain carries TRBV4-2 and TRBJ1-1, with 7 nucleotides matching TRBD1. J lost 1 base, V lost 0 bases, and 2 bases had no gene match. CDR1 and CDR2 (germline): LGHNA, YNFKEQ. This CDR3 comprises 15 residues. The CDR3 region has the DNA TGTGCCAGCAGCCAAGACCACAGGGGGAACACTGAAGCTTTCTTT. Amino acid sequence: CASSQDHRGNTEAFF.

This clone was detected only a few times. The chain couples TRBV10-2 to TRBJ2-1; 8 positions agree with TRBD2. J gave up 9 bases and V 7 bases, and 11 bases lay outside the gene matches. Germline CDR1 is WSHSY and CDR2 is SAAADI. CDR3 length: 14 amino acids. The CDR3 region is CASTLSGIDGEQFF. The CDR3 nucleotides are TGCGCCAGCACTCTTAGCGGGATAGACGGTGAGCAGTTCTTC.

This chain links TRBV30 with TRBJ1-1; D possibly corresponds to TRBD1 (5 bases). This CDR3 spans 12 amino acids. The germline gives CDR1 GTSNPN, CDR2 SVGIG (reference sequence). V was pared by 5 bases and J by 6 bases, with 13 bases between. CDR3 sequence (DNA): TGTGCCTGGGGCCAGGGATACGCTGAAGCTTTCTTT. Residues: CAWGQGYAEAFF.

The CDR3 DNA is TGTGCCAGCAGCTTAGCTGTAAGACGACTAGCGGGGGGGCTTGACAATGAGCAGTTCTTC. Translation: CASSLAVRRLAGGLDNEQFF. V usage is TRBV7-8 and J usage is TRBJ2-1; 14 bases map to TRBD2. Germline V lookup: CDR1 SGHVS, CDR2 FQNEAQ. With V trimmed by 0 bases and J by 5 bases, 12 bases remained unmatched. This CDR3 has 20 residues.

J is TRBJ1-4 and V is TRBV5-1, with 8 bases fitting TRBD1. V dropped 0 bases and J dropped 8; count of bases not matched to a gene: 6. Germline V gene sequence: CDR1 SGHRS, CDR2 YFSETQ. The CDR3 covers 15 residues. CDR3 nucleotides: TGCGCCAGCAGCTTGGACGGACAGGGAGAAGAAAAACTGTTTTTT. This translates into CASSLDGQGEEKLFF.

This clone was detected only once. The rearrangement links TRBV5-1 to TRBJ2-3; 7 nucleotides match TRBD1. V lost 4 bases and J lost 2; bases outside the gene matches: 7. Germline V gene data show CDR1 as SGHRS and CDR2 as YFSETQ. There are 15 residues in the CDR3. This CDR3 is CASSSHRGDTDTQYF. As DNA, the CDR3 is TGCGCCAGCAGCAGCCACAGGGGAGACACAGATACGCAGTATTTT.

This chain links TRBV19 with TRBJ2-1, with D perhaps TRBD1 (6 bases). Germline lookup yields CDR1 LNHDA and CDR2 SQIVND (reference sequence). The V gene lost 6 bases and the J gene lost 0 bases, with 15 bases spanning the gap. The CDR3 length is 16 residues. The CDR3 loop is CASRKRDTSSYNEQFF. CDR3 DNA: TGTGCCAGTAGGAAAAGGGACACGAGCTCCTACAATGAGCAGTTCTTC.

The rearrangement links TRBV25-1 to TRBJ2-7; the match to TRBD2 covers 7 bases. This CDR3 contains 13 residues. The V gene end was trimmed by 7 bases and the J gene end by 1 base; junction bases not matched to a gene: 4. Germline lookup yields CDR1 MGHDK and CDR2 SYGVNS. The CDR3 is CASNQRGSYEQYF. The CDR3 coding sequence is TGTGCCAGCAACCAGCGGGGATCCTACGAGCAGTACTTC.

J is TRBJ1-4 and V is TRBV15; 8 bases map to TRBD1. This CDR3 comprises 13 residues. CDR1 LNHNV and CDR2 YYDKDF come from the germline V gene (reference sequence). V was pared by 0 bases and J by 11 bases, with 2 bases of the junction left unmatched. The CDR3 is CATSRDRGHKLFF. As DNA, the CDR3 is TGTGCCACCAGCAGAGACAGGGGGCACAAACTGTTTTTT.

CDR3 in DNA: TGTGCCAGCAGTGAGACGGGGAACACTGAAGCTTTCTTT. Its translation: CASSETGNTEAFF. The V and J genes are TRBV2 and TRBJ1-1, with no clear D. Germline V gene lookup returns CDR1 SNHLY and CDR2 FYNNEI. The CDR3 spans 13 residues. The ends were cut back, 3 bases at V and 1 base at J, with 6 bases in the middle.

The chain's CDR3 is CASSLEGTGAYTNTEAFF. The CDR3 DNA is TGTGCCAGCAGCTTAGAGGGGACAGGGGCCTACACGAACACTGAAGCTTTCTTT. V and J are TRBV7-8 and TRBJ1-1; TRBD1 aligns across 10 bases. V shed 1 base, J shed 1 base, and the junction held 9 bases outside the gene matches. CDR3 length equals 18 residues. Germline values: CDR1 SGHVS, CDR2 FQNEAQ. The full variable domain, in which reference TRBV7-8 and TRBJ1-1 provide the parts outside the CDR3, is GAGVSQSPRYKVAKRGQDVALRCDPISGHVSLFWYQQALGQGPEFLTYFQNEAQLDKSGLPSDRFFAERPEGSVSTLKIQRTQQEDSAVYLCASSLEGTGAYTNTEAFFGQGTRLTVV.

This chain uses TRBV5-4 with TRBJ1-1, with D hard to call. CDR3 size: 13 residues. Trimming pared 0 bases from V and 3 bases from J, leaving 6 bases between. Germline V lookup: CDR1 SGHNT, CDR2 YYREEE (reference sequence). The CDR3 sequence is CASSLGLYTEAFF. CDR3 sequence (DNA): TGTGCCAGCAGCTTGGGACTTTACACTGAAGCTTTCTTT.